The source of this T cell receptor (beta chain) is a study of beta chain features in type 1 diabetes. The study reverse transcribed the entire isolated RNA, so it sequenced expressed TCRB transcripts. The method was immunoSEQ multiplex PCR; TCRdb's version includes in-frame clones alone and lacks a portion of them. Here the sample spans under 250,000 clones, approximately 14% being singletons. Germline lookup yields CDR1 DFQATT and CDR2 SNEGSKA (reference sequence). The CDR3 loop spans 10 amino acids. V was clipped by 5 bases and J by 7 bases, with 5 bases between them. This clone came up once. This chain links TRBV20-1 with TRBJ1-4; D is ambiguous. This receptor was taken from a woman in her thirties or forties in good health. Sequencing input: naive CD4+ T cells from blood. The CDR3 protein is CSAFSEKLFF. The CDR3 region has the DNA TGCAGTGCTTTTAGTGAAAAACTGTTTTTT.